Following are 25 T cell receptor beta chains from one sample sequenced in a study of control samples from healthy donors and cancer patients. TCRdb's copy holds only in-frame clones and misses some; the assay was immunoSEQ multiplex PCR. The table has about 89,000 clones, more than 70% seen once. The sequencing sample was made of blood. Receptor source: a woman aged 40 to 49 in good health.

The chain uses TRBV6-2 or TRBV6-3 and TRBJ1-4; D remains unclear. With 5 bases removed from V and 8 bases from J, the gap between germline ends came to 21 bases. The CDR3 consists of 16 residues. In germline, CDR1 is MNHEY, CDR2 SVGEGT. CDR3 bases: TGTGCCAGCAGTCGTGGTGTCCCTCTGGGAAAAGAAAAACTGTTTTTT. This translates into CASSRGVPLGKEKLFF.

The chain employs TRBV5-1 and TRBJ2-5, with 7 bases matching TRBD1. V lost 4 bases to trimming and J lost 1 base; unmatched junction nucleotides: 7. The CDR3 runs to 15 residues. CDR1 is SGHRS and CDR2 is YFSETQ in the germline V gene. DNA for the CDR3: TGCGCCAGCAGCATAGGGACAGATCTCCAAGAGACCCAGTACTTC. Translation gives CASSIGTDLQETQYF.

This clone has a single count. The gene calls are TRBV13 and TRBJ1-1; 7 positions match TRBD1. The CDR3 extends over 17 amino acids. Germline trimming cut 5 bases from V and 1 base from J; bases unmatched to any gene: 13. Germline CDR1 reads PRHDT; CDR2 reads FYEKMQ (reference sequence). The CDR3 is CASSKGRWTGSNTEAFF. CDR3 in DNA: TGTGCCAGCAGCAAGGGAAGGTGGACAGGCTCGAACACTGAAGCTTTCTTT. Based on the CDR3 plus reference TRBV13 and TRBJ1-1, the full variable domain is AAGVIQSPRHLIKEKRETATLKCYPIPRHDTVYWYQQGPGQDPQFLISFYEKMQSDKGSIPDRFSAQQFSDYHSELNMSSLELGDSALYFCASSKGRWTGSNTEAFFGQGTRLTVV.

This clone was seen once. The gene calls are TRBV7-2 and TRBJ1-1; D unresolved. The germline gives CDR1 SGHTA, CDR2 FQGNSA. The CDR3 runs 13 residues. V was shortened by 5 bases and J by 0 bases, with 7 bases between the two germline ends. CDR3 DNA sequence: TGTGCCAGCAGCCCCAGATTGAACACTGAAGCTTTCTTT. This translates into CASSPRLNTEAFF.

The chain has TRBV3-1 (or the pseudogene TRBV3-2) and TRBJ2-5; possibly TRBD2 for D (6 bases). The CDR3 sequence is 15 residues long. Trimming left V 1 base short and J 6 bases short, with 15 bases between. Germline CDR1 reads LGHDT; CDR2 reads YNNKEL (reference sequence). The CDR3 DNA reads as TGTGCCAGCAGCCAAGGGCAAGGCGGGGCACAGACCCAGTACTTC. It is translated as CASSQGQGGAQTQYF.

V and J are TRBV19 and TRBJ2-7, with 11 nucleotides matching TRBD1. Losses at the gene ends were 4 bases for V and 6 bases for J; bases not matched to a gene: 5. The germline gives CDR1 LNHDA, CDR2 SQIVND (reference sequence). The CDR3 extends over 14 amino acids. The DNA for the CDR3 is TGTGCCAGTAGTAAGGACAGGGGGCTGGCCGAGCAGTACTTC. This gives the protein CASSKDRGLAEQYF.

The genes are TRBV7-2 and TRBJ2-5, with 8 bases that match TRBD2. Losses at the gene ends were 1 base for V and 5 bases for J; bases not matched to a gene: 3. Germline V lookup: CDR1 SGHTA, CDR2 FQGNSA. The CDR3 length is 14 residues. In DNA, the CDR3 is TGTGCCAGCAGCTTAGTGGGACTAGAGGAGACCCAGTACTTC. Protein sequence: CASSLVGLEETQYF.

This rearrangement joins TRBV11-3 to TRBJ2-4; D tentatively fits TRBD1 or TRBD2 (5 bases each). Germline-derived CDR1 and CDR2 are SGHNT and YENEEA. The CDR3 length is 15 residues. V was trimmed by 1 base and J by 1 base, leaving 8 bases between them. This chain's CDR3 is CASSLGGIAKNIQYF. In nucleotides, the CDR3 is TGTGCCAGCAGCTTAGGGGGGATTGCCAAAAACATTCAGTACTTC.

The rearrangement uses TRBV12-3 or TRBV12-4 and TRBJ2-5; no clear D. CDR3 length: 13 residues. Trimming removed 2 bases from V and 5 bases from J, with 9 bases in between. CDR3 DNA: TGTGCCAGCAGTTTAAATTCGCGGGAGACCCAGTACTTC. Protein product: CASSLNSRETQYF.

CDR3 region: CASSGNRGHGYTF. As DNA, the CDR3 is TGTGCCAGCAGCGGCAACCGGGGCCATGGCTACACCTTC. The genes are TRBV6-2 or TRBV6-3 and TRBJ1-2, with a possible D match to TRBD1 (5 bases). V was clipped by 6 bases and J by 6 bases, with 14 bases between them. The CDR3 consists of 13 residues. CDR1 is MNHEY and CDR2 is SVGEGT in the germline V gene.

The V gene is TRBV6-5, the J gene TRBJ2-7; 7 positions match TRBD2. V was clipped by 8 bases and J by 3 bases; unmatched bases: 4. This CDR3 comprises 12 residues. Germline CDR1 and CDR2: MNHEY and SVGAGI. The CDR3 bases are TGTGCCAGCCGGGACTATCACTACGAGCAGTACTTC. Protein product: CASRDYHYEQYF.

The CDR3 DNA reads as TGTGCCAGCAGTTGGGGGACCCTGGAGGGCTATGGCTACACCTTC. Protein sequence: CASSWGTLEGYGYTF. The chain is built from TRBV6-6 and TRBJ1-2, with a weak D call TRBD1 (5 bases). The CDR3 has 15 amino acids. CDR1 is MNHNY and CDR2 is SVGAGI in the germline V gene (reference sequence). Trimming took off 4 bases at V and 4 bases at J, with 16 bases between the two ends.

This clone was seen once. The CDR3 sequence: CASRKGGDVGELFF. The CDR3 DNA is TGTGCCAGCAGAAAAGGGGGCGACGTCGGGGAGCTGTTTTTT. The J gene is TRBJ2-2, the V gene TRBV2; 7 bases match TRBD1. Losses at the gene ends were 6 bases for V and 7 bases for J; bases not matched to a gene: 8. Germline loops: CDR1 SNHLY, CDR2 FYNNEI. This CDR3 is built from 14 residues. Drawing the rest from reference TRBV2 and TRBJ2-2, the complete variable domain is EPEVTQTPSHQVTQMGQEVILRCVPISNHLYFYWYRQILGQKVEFLVSFYNNEISEKSEIFDDQFSVERPDGSNFTLKIRSTKLEDSAMYFCASRKGGDVGELFFGEGSRLTVL.

This sequence joins TRBV30 and TRBJ1-2; D perhaps matches TRBD1 (5 bases). V shed 0 bases and J shed 7 bases, with 15 bases lying between them. Per the germline V gene, CDR1 is GTSNPN and CDR2 is SVGIG (reference sequence). The CDR3 runs to 14 residues. The CDR3 protein is CAWSVPGRVGGYTF. CDR3 DNA sequence: TGTGCCTGGAGTGTACCGGGCAGGGTCGGTGGCTACACCTTC.

The V call is TRBV20-1, the J call TRBJ1-2; tentative D call: TRBD1 (6 bases). The CDR3 length is 11 residues. With 6 bases removed from V and 13 bases from J, the gap between germline ends came to 18 bases. Germline V gives CDR1 DFQATT, CDR2 SNEGSKA (reference sequence). CDR3 coding DNA: TGCAGTGCCCACGGACAGTCGGTCTCCACCTTC. It is translated as CSAHGQSVSTF.

The V gene is TRBV7-8, the J gene TRBJ2-7; a possible D gene is TRBD2 (6 bases). Looked up from germline, CDR1 is SGHVS and CDR2 is FQNEAQ. This CDR3 comprises 14 residues. V was shortened by 0 bases and J by 5 bases, with 11 bases between the two germline ends. The CDR3 reads CASSLAWSGDEQYF. The CDR3 DNA reads TGTGCCAGCAGCTTAGCGTGGTCGGGGGACGAGCAGTACTTC.

The V gene is TRBV10-3, the J gene TRBJ1-1, with unresolved D. The germline V gene has CDR1 ENHRY and CDR2 SYGVKD. V was shortened by 6 bases and J by 5 bases, with 16 bases between the two germline ends. The length of the CDR3 is 14 residues. This chain's CDR3 is CAIRMGNRETEAFF. As DNA, the CDR3 is TGTGCCATCAGGATGGGGAATCGCGAGACTGAAGCTTTCTTT.

The chain employs TRBV19 and TRBJ1-5; possible D gene TRBD1, 5 bases. CDR1 is LNHDA and CDR2 is SQIVND in the germline V gene (reference sequence). The length of the CDR3 is 12 residues. Trimming pared 5 bases from V and 8 bases from J, leaving 10 bases between. This chain's CDR3 is CASSDVGEPQHF. Written as DNA, the CDR3 is TGTGCCAGTAGTGATGTAGGGGAGCCCCAGCATTTT.

The chain uses TRBV4-3 and TRBJ1-2; 9 nucleotides line up with TRBD1. There are 17 residues in the CDR3. V lost 0 bases, J lost 4 bases, and 9 bases stayed unmatched. Germline CDR1 and CDR2: LGHNA and YSLEER. CDR3 DNA: TGCGCCAGCAGCCAAGATCCGGGACAGGGACGACTCTATGGCTACACCTTC. Protein: CASSQDPGQGRLYGYTF.

There are a few counts of this clone. The rearrangement uses TRBV12-3 or TRBV12-4 and TRBJ1-1; D uncertain. This CDR3 contains 13 residues. Trimming took 5 bases from V and 7 from J, leaving 14 bases between them. Here the CDR3 DNA reads TGTGCCAGCAGTCGCCCCCCGGGCATTGAAGCTTTCTTT. Encoded protein: CASSRPPGIEAFF.

V gene TRBV18 combines with J gene TRBJ2-7, with a possible D match to TRBD1 (5 bases). The CDR3 sequence is 16 residues long. V was trimmed by 3 bases and J by 7 bases, leaving 22 bases between them. CDR1 KGHSH and CDR2 LQKENI come from the germline V gene. In nucleotides, the CDR3 is TGTGCCAGCTCACCCGTACCCTCAGGGTCCCTAGGGGAGCAGTACTTC. This encodes CASSPVPSGSLGEQYF.

In its sample, this clone was seen a few times. The rearrangement links TRBV10-2 to TRBJ1-2; no firm D call. Germline-derived CDR1 and CDR2 are WSHSY and SAAADI. CDR3 length: 13 amino acids. V was trimmed by 0 bases and J by 6 bases, leaving 8 bases between them. The CDR3 DNA sequence: TGCGCCAGCAGTGAGTCTGACGATCATGGCTACACCTTC. It yields the protein CASSESDDHGYTF.

The CDR3 coding sequence is TGTGCCAGCAGTAGGCCACTAGCGTCTCCGTCAGCCTACAATGAGCAGTTCTTC. Its translation: CASSRPLASPSAYNEQFF. This chain links TRBV6-2 or TRBV6-3 with TRBJ2-1; 7 positions agree with TRBD2. The CDR3 has 18 amino acids. Germline V gene data show CDR1 as MNHEY and CDR2 as SVGEGT. The trim removed 5 bases at V and 2 bases at J, leaving 15 bases unmatched.

V and J are TRBV6-6 and TRBJ1-2, with D possibly being TRBD1 (5 bases). The germline gives CDR1 MNHNY, CDR2 SVGAGI (reference sequence). This CDR3 is built from 12 residues. The V end lost 8 bases, the J end lost 5 bases, and 12 bases lay between the germline ends. Here the CDR3 reads CASSGGAYGYTF. In DNA, the CDR3 is TGTGCCAGCTCGGGTGGGGCATATGGCTACACCTTC.

V is TRBV7-2 and J is TRBJ2-1, with 8 positions matching TRBD2. The V and J ends lost 2 bases and 9 bases, in that order; junction bases with no gene match: 9. From germline, CDR1 is SGHTA and CDR2 FQGNSA. The CDR3 spans 15 residues. The CDR3 reads CASSLLGLAKSEQFF. Here the CDR3 DNA reads TGTGCCAGCAGCTTACTAGGACTAGCCAAGTCTGAGCAGTTCTTC.